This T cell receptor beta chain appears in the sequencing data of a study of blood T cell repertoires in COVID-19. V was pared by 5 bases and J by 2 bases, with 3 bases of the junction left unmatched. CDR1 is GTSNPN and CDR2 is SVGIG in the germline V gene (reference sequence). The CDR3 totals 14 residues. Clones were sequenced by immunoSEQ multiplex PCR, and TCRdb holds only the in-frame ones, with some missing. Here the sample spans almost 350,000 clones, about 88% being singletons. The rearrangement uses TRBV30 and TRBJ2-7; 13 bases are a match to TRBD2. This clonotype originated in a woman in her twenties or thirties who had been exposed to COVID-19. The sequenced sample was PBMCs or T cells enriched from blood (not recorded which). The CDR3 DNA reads TGTGCCTGGGGGGGACTAGCGGGAACCTACGAGCAGTACTTC. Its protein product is CAWGGLAGTYEQYF.